What follows are 16 T cell receptor beta chains derived from one specimen sequenced in a study of T cells in Graves' hyperthyroidism and ophthalmopathy. Researchers took RNA transcripts and amplified the TCR beta CDR3 regions from them. HTBI primers drove first-round RT-PCR of the TCR CDR3. MiXCR, run by TCRdb on the multiplex PCR reads, gives a single entry per CDR3 protein. The table shows under 350,000 distinct CDR3 sequences, with about 21% occurring only once. The sequencing input was blood. The receptors shown here come from a woman aged 50 to 60 with Graves' hyperthyroidism.

This clonotype was seen ten or more times. The V call is TRBV20-1, the J call TRBJ1-2; maybe TRBD1 (5 bases). The V and J ends lost 0 bases and 1 base respectively, with 21 bases between them. Looked up from germline, CDR1 is DFQATT and CDR2 is SNEGSKA (reference sequence). This CDR3 has 18 residues. The CDR3 loop is CSARDQRVRGALNYGYTF. The CDR3 nucleotides are TGCAGTGCTAGAGATCAACGGGTACGAGGGGCCCTTAACTATGGCTACACCTTC.

The table lists this clonotype with many counts. V and J are TRBV27 and TRBJ2-3; possible D gene TRBD2, 5 bases. Germline V gene data show CDR1 as MNHEY and CDR2 as SMNVEV (reference sequence). The V end lost 6 bases, the J end lost 3 bases, and 13 bases lay between the germline ends. This CDR3 spans 14 amino acids. The CDR3 DNA reads TGTGCCAGCAGCTTAGGTGGCGGGACAGATACGCAGTATTTT. Residues: CASSLGGGTDTQYF.

This clonotype was detected ten times or more. V is TRBV5-1 and J is TRBJ2-1; TRBD2 agrees at 11 bases. V was clipped by 0 bases and J by 14 bases; unmatched bases: 7. CDR1 and CDR2 from the germline V gene are SGHRS and YFSETQ. The CDR3 runs 14 residues. The CDR3 sequence is CASSLETSSGRKFF. Here the CDR3 DNA reads TGCGCCAGCAGCTTGGAGACATCTAGCGGGAGGAAGTTCTTC.

The V gene is TRBV12-3 or TRBV12-4, the J gene TRBJ2-7; 14 nucleotides align to TRBD2. The ends lost 5 bases at V and 6 bases at J; junction bases unmatched: 6. The CDR3 runs to 15 residues. Here the CDR3 reads CASSDPGLAGVEQYF. DNA for the CDR3: TGTGCCAGCAGTGACCCGGGACTAGCGGGAGTCGAGCAGTACTTC.

This clonotype was recorded many times. CDR3 in DNA: TGTGCCAGCAGCTTAGGGCTAGTCGGTGAGCAGTTCTTC. Translated: CASSLGLVGEQFF. V gene TRBV7-2 combines with J gene TRBJ2-1; D is unresolved. The germline V gene has CDR1 SGHTA and CDR2 FQGNSA. This CDR3 region has 13 residues. V lost 1 base to trimming and J lost 9 bases, with 10 bases between them.

The gene calls are TRBV7-9 and TRBJ2-5, with TRBD1 identical over 10 bases. This CDR3 region has 14 residues. V gave up 8 bases and J gave up 2 bases; unmatched junction bases: 5. Per germline, CDR1 SEHNR and CDR2 FQNEAQ (reference sequence). The CDR3 region has the DNA TGTGCCAGCTTGGGGACAGGGGTTCAAGAGACCCAGTACTTC. This encodes CASLGTGVQETQYF.

There are a few counts of this clonotype. The chain joins TRBV15 to TRBJ2-4; D might be TRBD2 (5 bases). The germline CDR1 and CDR2 sequences are LNHNV and YYDKDF (reference sequence). The CDR3 consists of 16 residues. V shed 1 base and J shed 0 bases, with 10 bases lying between them. CDR3 amino acids: CATSRVSGLAKNIQYF. CDR3 DNA: TGTGCCACCAGCAGAGTGTCAGGACTAGCCAAAAACATTCAGTACTTC.

A few counts support this clonotype. V and J are TRBV20-1 and TRBJ1-2; the D gene is possibly TRBD1 (5 bases). V lost 5 bases to trimming and J lost 8 bases, with 12 bases between them. The germline CDR1 and CDR2 sequences are DFQATT and SNEGSKA (reference sequence). The CDR3 consists of 11 residues. CDR3 loop: CSAPRDGGYTF. CDR3 DNA sequence: TGCAGTGCTCCCAGGGATGGCGGCTACACCTTC.

The table lists this clonotype with a few counts. The V and J genes are TRBV11-1 and TRBJ1-3, with D perhaps matching TRBD1 (5 bases). Trimming took 2 bases from V and 4 from J, leaving 9 bases between them. This CDR3 is 14 amino acids long. The V gene's germline CDR1 is SGHAT and CDR2 FQDESV (reference sequence). CDR3 nucleotide sequence: TGTGCCAGCAGCTTATCGGGACGAGGAAACACCATATATTTT. Protein product: CASSLSGRGNTIYF. The full variable domain, with the rest looked up from reference TRBV11-1 and TRBJ1-3, is EAEVAQSPRYKITEKSQAVAFWCDPISGHATLYWYRQILGQGPELLVQFQDESVVDDSQLPKDRFSAERLKGVDSTLKIQPAELGDSAMYLCASSLSGRGNTIYFGEGSWLTVV.

This clonotype was seen many times. The chain links TRBV12-3 or TRBV12-4 to TRBJ1-1; 8 nucleotides agree with TRBD1. The CDR3 totals 14 residues. Trimming cost V 3 bases and J 7 bases; bases outside gene matches: 7. The CDR3 nucleotides are TGTGCCAGCAGTTTTGGCAGGGGGCTTATTGAAGCTTTCTTT. The encoded protein is CASSFGRGLIEAFF.

This clonotype was detected many times. The chain carries TRBV2 and TRBJ2-2; 7 bases agree with TRBD2. Germline lookup yields CDR1 SNHLY and CDR2 FYNNEI. With V trimmed by 9 bases and J by 3 bases, 4 bases remained unmatched. There are 13 residues in the CDR3. This chain's CDR3 is CASNGGDTGELFF. Here the CDR3 DNA reads TGTGCCAGTAATGGGGGGGACACCGGGGAGCTGTTTTTT.

The chain joins TRBV2 to TRBJ2-3; no clear D. V was shortened by 6 bases and J by 3 bases, with 13 bases between the two germline ends. The CDR3 has 14 amino acids. Germline values: CDR1 SNHLY, CDR2 FYNNEI. The CDR3 nucleotides read TGTGCCAGCAGCCGGAGAGAAGGGACAGATACGCAGTATTTT. Protein sequence: CASSRREGTDTQYF.

V gene TRBV18 combines with J gene TRBJ1-5; D possibly corresponds to TRBD1 (5 bases). Germline V gives CDR1 KGHSH, CDR2 LQKENI. There are 14 residues in the CDR3. The V and J ends lost 1 base and 6 bases respectively, with 10 bases between them. The CDR3 coding sequence is TGTGCCAGCTCACCACTCAGGGAGAGTCAGCCCCAGCATTTT. Amino acid sequence: CASSPLRESQPQHF.

This clonotype was observed at least ten times. The chain carries TRBV13 and TRBJ2-1; D ambiguous. Per germline, CDR1 PRHDT and CDR2 FYEKMQ (reference sequence). The length of the CDR3 is 14 residues. V lost 0 bases, J lost 7 bases, and 10 bases lay in between. Here the CDR3 reads CASSLGLPTNEQFF. DNA of the CDR3: TGTGCCAGCAGCTTAGGCCTCCCTACTAATGAGCAGTTCTTC.

Many counts were recorded for this clonotype. CDR3 region: CSARSSAGIGETQYF. CDR3 sequence (DNA): TGCAGTGCTAGATCATCAGCGGGGATAGGGGAGACCCAGTACTTC. This chain links TRBV20-1 with TRBJ2-5; 7 positions agree with TRBD2. The CDR3 has 15 residues. Germline V gene sequence: CDR1 DFQATT, CDR2 SNEGSKA (reference sequence). V was pared by 2 bases and J by 5 bases, with 11 bases of the junction left unmatched.

This clonotype was detected many times. The chain employs TRBV27 and TRBJ2-7; D perhaps matches TRBD2 (6 bases). The CDR3 is 17 amino acids. Germline lookup yields CDR1 MNHEY and CDR2 SMNVEV (reference sequence). V lost 6 bases, J lost 2 bases, and 23 bases lay in between. DNA of the CDR3: TGTGCCAGCAGGGATCGGTTTTCGGGAGCTGGGACCTACGAGCAGTACTTC. Its translation is CASRDRFSGAGTYEQYF.